Presented here are 5 T cell receptor beta chains from one specimen sequenced in a study of blood T cell repertoires in COVID-19. Profiled with immunoSEQ multiplex PCR; TCRdb holds only in-frame clones, not every one. The sample holds 80,000 to 100,000 clones, over 90% seen once. The sample consisted of peripheral blood. The receptors here all came from a human donor with active COVID-19. The donor label of this sample is uncertain.

This chain links TRBV28 with TRBJ2-1; 11 positions match TRBD2. The CDR3 sequence is 13 residues long. The germline CDR1 and CDR2 sequences are MDHEN and SYDVKM. Unmatched junction bases numbered 4, after V lost 8 bases and J lost 7 bases. CDR3 residues: CASYPSGRNEQFF. CDR3 nucleotide sequence: TGTGCCAGCTACCCTAGCGGGAGGAATGAGCAGTTCTTC.

The J gene is TRBJ1-2, the V gene TRBV19, with 9 bases that match TRBD1. CDR1 is LNHDA and CDR2 is SQIVND in the germline V gene (reference sequence). The CDR3 is made up of 15 amino acids. V shed 5 bases, J shed 6 bases, and the junction held 10 bases outside the gene matches. This chain's CDR3 is CASSRTGVTRDGYTF. The CDR3 DNA reads as TGTGCCAGTAGTCGGACAGGGGTCACCCGAGATGGCTACACCTTC.

Only one count was recorded for this clone. The gene calls are TRBV15 and TRBJ2-7, with D unclear. Trimming stripped 1 base from V and 6 bases from J, with 10 bases between. CDR1 is LNHNV and CDR2 is YYDKDF in the germline V gene (reference sequence). The CDR3 has 13 amino acids. In DNA form, the CDR3 reads TGTGCCACCAGCAGAGTTCCTGCTAGCGAGCAGTACTTC. Translating it yields CATSRVPASEQYF.

The chain employs TRBV5-1 and TRBJ2-7, with TRBD1 matching 8 bases. Per the germline V gene, CDR1 is SGHRS and CDR2 is YFSETQ. The CDR3 runs 15 residues. V shed 1 base and J 2 bases; nucleotides not matched to a gene: 5. The CDR3 DNA is TGCGCCAGCAGCTTGAGAGGACAGGGCCCCTACGAGCAGTACTTC. Translated, it gives CASSLRGQGPYEQYF.

The gene calls are TRBV5-1 and TRBJ2-1, with TRBD1 matching 7 bases. The V gene end was trimmed by 4 bases and the J gene end by 5 bases; junction bases not matched to a gene: 6. In germline, CDR1 is SGHRS, CDR2 YFSETQ. CDR3 length: 14 amino acids. CDR3 nucleotide sequence: TGCGCCAGCAGCATGGACAGGATAGACAATGAGCAGTTCTTC. It translates to CASSMDRIDNEQFF.